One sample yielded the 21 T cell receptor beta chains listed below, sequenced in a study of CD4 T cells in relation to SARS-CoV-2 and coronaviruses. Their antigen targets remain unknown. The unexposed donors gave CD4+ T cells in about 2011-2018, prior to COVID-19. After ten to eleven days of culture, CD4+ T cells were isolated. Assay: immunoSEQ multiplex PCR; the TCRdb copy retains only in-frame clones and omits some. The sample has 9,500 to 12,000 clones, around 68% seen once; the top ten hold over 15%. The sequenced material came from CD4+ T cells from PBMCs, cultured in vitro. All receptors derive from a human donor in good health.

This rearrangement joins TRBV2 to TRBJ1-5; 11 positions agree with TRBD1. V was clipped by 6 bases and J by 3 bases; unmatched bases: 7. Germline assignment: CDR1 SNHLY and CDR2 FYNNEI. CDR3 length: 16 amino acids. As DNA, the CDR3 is TGTGCCAGCAGCTACGGACAGGGGGCCAACAATCAGCCCCAGCATTTT. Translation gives CASSYGQGANNQPQHF.

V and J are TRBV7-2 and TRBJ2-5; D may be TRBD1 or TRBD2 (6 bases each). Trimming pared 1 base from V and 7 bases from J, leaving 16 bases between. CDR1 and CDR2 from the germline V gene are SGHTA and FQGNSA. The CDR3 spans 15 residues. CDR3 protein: CASSLDQGRGGTQYF. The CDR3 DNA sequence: TGTGCCAGCAGCTTAGATCAGGGGCGGGGAGGGACCCAGTACTTC.

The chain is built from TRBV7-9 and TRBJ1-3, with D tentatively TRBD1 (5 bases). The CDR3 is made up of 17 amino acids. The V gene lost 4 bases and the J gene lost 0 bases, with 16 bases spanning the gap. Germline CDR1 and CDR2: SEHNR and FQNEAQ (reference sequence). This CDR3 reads CASSYLLGLYSGNTIYF. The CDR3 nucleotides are TGTGCCAGCAGCTACCTTCTGGGGCTTTACTCTGGAAACACCATATATTTT.

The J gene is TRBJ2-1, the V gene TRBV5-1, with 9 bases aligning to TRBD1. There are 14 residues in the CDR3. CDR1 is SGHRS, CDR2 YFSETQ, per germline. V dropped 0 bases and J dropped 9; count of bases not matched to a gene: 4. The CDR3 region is CASSLGQGGGEQFF. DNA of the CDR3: TGCGCCAGCAGCTTGGGACAGGGGGGTGGTGAGCAGTTCTTC.

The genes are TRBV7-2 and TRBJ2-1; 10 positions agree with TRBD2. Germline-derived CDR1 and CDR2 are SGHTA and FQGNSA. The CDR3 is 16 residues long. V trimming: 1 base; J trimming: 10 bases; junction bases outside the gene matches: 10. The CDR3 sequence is CASSLVAAGGLWEQFF. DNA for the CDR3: TGTGCCAGCAGCTTAGTTGCAGCGGGGGGGCTTTGGGAGCAGTTCTTC.

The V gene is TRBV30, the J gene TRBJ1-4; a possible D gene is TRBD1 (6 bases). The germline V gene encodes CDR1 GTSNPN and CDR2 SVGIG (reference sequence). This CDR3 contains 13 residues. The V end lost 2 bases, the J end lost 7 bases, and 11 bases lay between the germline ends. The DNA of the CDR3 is TGTGCCTGGAGTCCAGGGGTCGTTGAAAAACTGTTTTTT. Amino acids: CAWSPGVVEKLFF.

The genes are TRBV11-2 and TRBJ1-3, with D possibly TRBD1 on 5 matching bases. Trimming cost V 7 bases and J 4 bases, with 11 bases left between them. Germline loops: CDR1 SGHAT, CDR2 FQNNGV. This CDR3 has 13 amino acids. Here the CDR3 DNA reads TGTGCCAGCACCCCCCCAGGGGGAAACACCATATATTTT. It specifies CASTPPGGNTIYF.

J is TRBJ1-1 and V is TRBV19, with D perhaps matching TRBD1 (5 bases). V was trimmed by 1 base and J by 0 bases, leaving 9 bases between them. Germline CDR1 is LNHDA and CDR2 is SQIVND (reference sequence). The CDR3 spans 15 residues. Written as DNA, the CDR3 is TGTGCCAGTAGTATAGCCCCAGGGATGAACACTGAAGCTTTCTTT. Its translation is CASSIAPGMNTEAFF.

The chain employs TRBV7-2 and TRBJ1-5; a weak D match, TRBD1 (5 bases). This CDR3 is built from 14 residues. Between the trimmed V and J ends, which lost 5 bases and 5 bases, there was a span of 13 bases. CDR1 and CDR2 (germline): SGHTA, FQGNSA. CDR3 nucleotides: TGTGCCAGCAGCCCCATGACAGTCGATCAGCCCCAGCATTTT. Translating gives CASSPMTVDQPQHF.

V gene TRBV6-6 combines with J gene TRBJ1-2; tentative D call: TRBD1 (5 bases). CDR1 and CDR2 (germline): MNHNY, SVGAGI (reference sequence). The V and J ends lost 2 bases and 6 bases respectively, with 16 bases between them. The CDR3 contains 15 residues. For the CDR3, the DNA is TGTGCCAGCAGTTACGGGGGACGGGAGGGGAATGGCTACACCTTC. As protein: CASSYGGREGNGYTF.

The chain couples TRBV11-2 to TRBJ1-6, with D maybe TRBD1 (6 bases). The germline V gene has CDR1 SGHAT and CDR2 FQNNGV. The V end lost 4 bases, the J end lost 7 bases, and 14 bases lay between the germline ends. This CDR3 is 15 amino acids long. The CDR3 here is CASSSRARGNSPLHF. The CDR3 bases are TGTGCCAGCAGCTCCCGGGCGAGGGGGAATTCACCCCTCCACTTT.

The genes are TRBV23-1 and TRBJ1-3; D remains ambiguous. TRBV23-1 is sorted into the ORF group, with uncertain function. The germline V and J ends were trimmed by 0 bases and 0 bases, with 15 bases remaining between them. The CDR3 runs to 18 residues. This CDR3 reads CASSQSIPARSSGNTIYF. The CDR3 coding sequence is TGCGCCAGCAGTCAATCGATCCCAGCGAGGAGCTCTGGAAACACCATATATTTT.

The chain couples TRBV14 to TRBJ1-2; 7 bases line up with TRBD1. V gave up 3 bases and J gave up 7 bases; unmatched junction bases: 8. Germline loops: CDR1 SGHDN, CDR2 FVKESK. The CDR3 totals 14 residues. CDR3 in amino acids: CASSQVRDSSGYTF. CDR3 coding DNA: TGTGCCAGCAGCCAGGTTAGGGACAGCTCTGGCTACACCTTC.

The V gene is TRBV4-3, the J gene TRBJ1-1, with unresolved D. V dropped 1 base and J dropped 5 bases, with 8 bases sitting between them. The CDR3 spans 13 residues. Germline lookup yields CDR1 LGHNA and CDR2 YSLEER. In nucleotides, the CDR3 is TGCGCCAGCAGCCAAGGGCCTTTGACTGAAGCTTTCTTT. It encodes CASSQGPLTEAFF.

This chain's CDR3 is CASSPDLDRRETQYF. The CDR3 nucleotides read TGTGCCAGCTCACCCGATCTCGACAGGCGGGAGACCCAGTACTTC. The chain combines TRBV18 with TRBJ2-5; possible D gene TRBD1, 6 bases. V was shortened by 3 bases and J by 5 bases, with 16 bases between the two germline ends. Germline CDR1 reads KGHSH; CDR2 reads LQKENI. CDR3 length: 15 amino acids.

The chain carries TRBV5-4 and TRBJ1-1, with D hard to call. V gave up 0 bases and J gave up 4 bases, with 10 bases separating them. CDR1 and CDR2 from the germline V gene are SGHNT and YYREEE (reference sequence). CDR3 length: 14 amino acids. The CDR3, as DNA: TGTGCCAGCAGCTTGGGGGGATCAGGCACTGAAGCTTTCTTT. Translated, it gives CASSLGGSGTEAFF. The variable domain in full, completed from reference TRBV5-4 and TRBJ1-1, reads ETGVTQSPTHLIKTRGQQVTLRCSSQSGHNTVSWYQQALGQGPQFIFQYYREEENGRGNFPPRFSGLQFPNYSSELNVNALELDDSALYLCASSLGGSGTEAFFGQGTRLTVV.

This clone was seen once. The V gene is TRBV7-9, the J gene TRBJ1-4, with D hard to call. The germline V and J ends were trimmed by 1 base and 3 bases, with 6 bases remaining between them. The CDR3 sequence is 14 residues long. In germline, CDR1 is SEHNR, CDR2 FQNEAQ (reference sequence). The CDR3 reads CASSLVGSNEKLFF. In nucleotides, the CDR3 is TGTGCCAGCAGCTTAGTTGGATCTAATGAAAAACTGTTTTTT.

In nucleotides, the CDR3 is TGTGCCAGCAGCCAAGATCTGGCCCAGACCGGCTATGGCTACACCTTC. It is translated as CASSQDLAQTGYGYTF. The chain couples TRBV3-1 (or the pseudogene TRBV3-2) to TRBJ1-2; D not certain. The CDR3 has 16 residues. Trimming left V 0 bases short and J 4 bases short, with 15 bases between. Germline V lookup: CDR1 LGHDT, CDR2 YNNKEL (reference sequence).

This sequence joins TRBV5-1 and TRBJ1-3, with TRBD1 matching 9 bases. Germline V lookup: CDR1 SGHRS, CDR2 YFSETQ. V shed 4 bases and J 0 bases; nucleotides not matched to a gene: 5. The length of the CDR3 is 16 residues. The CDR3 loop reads CASSGGQGRSGNTIYF. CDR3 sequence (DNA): TGCGCCAGCAGCGGGGGACAGGGCCGCTCTGGAAACACCATATATTTT.

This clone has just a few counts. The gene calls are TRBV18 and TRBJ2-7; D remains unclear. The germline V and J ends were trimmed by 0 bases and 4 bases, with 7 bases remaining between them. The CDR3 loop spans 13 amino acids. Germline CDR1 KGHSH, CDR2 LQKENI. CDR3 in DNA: TGTGCCAGCTCACCACCGCTGAAATACGAGCAGTACTTC. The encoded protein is CASSPPLKYEQYF.

The CDR3 DNA follows: TGCAGCGTTGGGCGAGGGCTGACCGGGGAGCTGTTTTTT. Amino acid sequence: CSVGRGLTGELFF. This chain joins TRBV29-1 and TRBJ2-2; D is perhaps TRBD2 (5 bases). This CDR3 contains 13 residues. The germline gives CDR1 SQVTM, CDR2 ANQGSEA. Trimming took 4 bases from V and 5 from J, leaving 11 bases between them.